Shown below are 26 T cell receptor beta chains from a single sample sequenced in a study of blood T cell repertoires in COVID-19. Using immunoSEQ multiplex PCR, the repertoire was profiled, and TCRdb retains in-frame clones only, with some absent. The table has tens of thousands of clones, about 91% seen once; the top ten hold roughly 5.2%. Sample: peripheral blood. All receptors come from a human donor in a cohort sampled during active COVID-19.

The chain joins TRBV11-2 to TRBJ2-2; 16 bases match TRBD2. In germline, CDR1 is SGHAT, CDR2 FQNNGV. V shed 4 bases, J shed 4 bases, and the junction held 9 bases outside the gene matches. The CDR3 extends over 19 amino acids. The DNA for the CDR3 is TGTGCCAGCAGCTGGTCCGGGACTAGCGGGAGGGCTGGCACCGGGGAGCTGTTTTTT. Encoded protein: CASSWSGTSGRAGTGELFF.

This chain uses TRBV21-1 with TRBJ2-5; the table names TRBD2, a call not compared with the DNA. TRBV21-1 is a pseudogene segment. The CDR3 loop spans 14 amino acids. The CDR3 coding sequence is TGTGCCAGCAGCAAAGGAGCGGATCAAGAGACCCAGTACTTC. Protein: CASSKGADQETQYF.

Written as DNA, the CDR3 is TGCGCCAGCAGCCCCCGGGACAGGGGGCGGGTGGAGACCCAGTACTTC. This codes for CASSPRDRGRVETQYF. This chain joins TRBV4-1 and TRBJ2-5; 12 positions match TRBD1. V lost 4 bases, J lost 5 bases, and 8 bases stayed unmatched. This CDR3 is built from 16 residues. Germline loops: CDR1 MGHRA, CDR2 YSYEKL.

The rearrangement uses TRBV4-2 and TRBJ2-5; tentative D call: TRBD1 (6 bases). Germline CDR1 and CDR2: LGHNA and YNFKEQ. V lost 2 bases and J lost 5, with 9 bases in between. The CDR3 spans 13 residues. The CDR3 here is CASSQSGGETQYF. Written as DNA, the CDR3 is TGTGCCAGCAGCCAAAGTGGGGGCGAGACCCAGTACTTC.

The chain is built from TRBV6-5 and TRBJ1-2; a weak D match, TRBD1 (5 bases). There are 15 residues in the CDR3. Germline CDR1 is MNHEY and CDR2 is SVGAGI. Trimming cost V 5 bases and J 4 bases, with 17 bases left between them. The CDR3 sequence: CASSPTMGTSYGYTF. The CDR3 coding sequence is TGTGCCAGCAGTCCAACTATGGGGACTTCCTATGGCTACACCTTC.

V usage is TRBV2 and J usage is TRBJ2-1, with 10 bases identical to TRBD2. Germline lookup yields CDR1 SNHLY and CDR2 FYNNEI. The CDR3 is 15 residues long. V dropped 3 bases and J dropped 9; count of bases not matched to a gene: 8. CDR3 bases: TGTGCCAGCAGTGAGGTAGCGGGAGGCCGGGGTGAGCAGTTCTTC. Protein product: CASSEVAGGRGEQFF.

The rearrangement uses TRBV7-2 and TRBJ2-3; D gene ambiguous. This CDR3 contains 14 residues. The germline V gene encodes CDR1 SGHTA and CDR2 FQGNSA. Between the trimmed V and J ends, which lost 1 base and 8 bases, there was a span of 13 bases. The CDR3 region is CASSLEQLVSTQYF. The CDR3 bases are TGTGCCAGCAGCTTAGAACAGCTTGTGAGTACGCAGTATTTT.

This clone has just one count. J is TRBJ1-5 and V is TRBV2; possibly TRBD1 for D (6 bases). The V end was cut by 2 bases, the J end by 7 bases, with 12 bases between. CDR3 size: 14 residues. Germline V lookup: CDR1 SNHLY, CDR2 FYNNEI. This chain's CDR3 is CASSELRGIQPQHF. The CDR3 DNA reads TGTGCCAGCAGTGAACTCAGGGGTATCCAGCCCCAGCATTTT.

The J gene is TRBJ2-3, the V gene TRBV4-2; 10 bases agree with TRBD1. The CDR3 has 14 residues. Losses at the gene ends were 4 bases for V and 4 bases for J; bases not matched to a gene: 2. Germline-derived CDR1 and CDR2 are LGHNA and YNFKEQ. CDR3 in amino acids: CASSRDRGADTQYF. Here the CDR3 DNA reads TGTGCCAGCAGCCGGGACAGGGGCGCAGATACGCAGTATTTT.

CDR3 protein: CASSWGDSEAFF. The DNA for the CDR3 is TGCGCCAGCAGCTGGGGGGACAGTGAAGCTTTCTTT. The rearrangement joins TRBV5-1 to TRBJ1-1; TRBD1 agrees at 7 bases. V was clipped by 3 bases and J by 7 bases; unmatched bases: 3. The V gene's germline CDR1 is SGHRS and CDR2 YFSETQ. The CDR3 length is 12 residues.

This chain links TRBV24-1 with TRBJ1-4; D unclear. V gave up 2 bases and J gave up 10 bases, with 10 bases separating them. Looked up from germline, CDR1 is KGHDR and CDR2 is SFDVKD. The CDR3 is 13 residues long. The CDR3 here is CATSDWSRGKLFF. For the CDR3, the DNA is TGTGCCACCAGTGATTGGTCACGAGGAAAACTGTTTTTT.

In DNA, the CDR3 is TGCGCCAGCACCCTCCCGGACAGAGGGGTGCCCCAGTACTTC. Protein sequence: CASTLPDRGVPQYF. The chain joins TRBV5-1 to TRBJ2-5; possible D gene TRBD1, 6 bases. The CDR3 consists of 14 residues. The V gene's germline CDR1 is SGHRS and CDR2 YFSETQ. Trimming removed 6 bases at V and 9 bases at J, with 21 bases between.

J is TRBJ1-5 and V is TRBV4-2, with D unclear. Per the germline V gene, CDR1 is LGHNA and CDR2 is YNFKEQ. The ends were cut back, 0 bases at V and 1 base at J, with 7 bases in the middle. The CDR3 consists of 15 residues. CDR3 sequence reads: CASSQEVTSNQPQHF. The DNA for the CDR3 is TGTGCCAGCAGCCAAGAAGTGACAAGCAATCAGCCCCAGCATTTT.

V gene TRBV10-1 combines with J gene TRBJ1-2; maybe TRBD1 (6 bases). The CDR3 length is 15 residues. The V end lost 7 bases, the J end lost 4 bases, and 19 bases lay between the germline ends. Per the germline V gene, CDR1 is WNHNN and CDR2 is SYGVQD (reference sequence). For the CDR3, the DNA is TGCGCCAGCATGGGCCCGGGGGGCTCGGGCTATGGCTACACCTTC. Protein sequence: CASMGPGGSGYGYTF.

The J gene is TRBJ2-5, the V gene TRBV30; 9 nucleotides agree with TRBD2. The CDR3 runs 13 residues. V lost 4 bases and J lost 5; bases outside the gene matches: 5. Germline values: CDR1 GTSNPN, CDR2 SVGIG (reference sequence). Written as DNA, the CDR3 is TGTGCCTGGAACTTCGGACTAGCGGAGACCCAGTACTTC. Amino acids: CAWNFGLAETQYF.

The chain links TRBV28 to TRBJ2-3, with 11 bases matching TRBD2. In germline, CDR1 is MDHEN, CDR2 SYDVKM. The V and J ends lost 2 bases and 6 bases, in that order; junction bases with no gene match: 10. The CDR3 contains 17 residues. CDR3 amino acids: CASSLSRVIAGGDTQYF. CDR3 in DNA: TGTGCCAGCAGTTTAAGTAGGGTCATAGCGGGGGGGGATACGCAGTATTTT.

This chain connects TRBV6-5 to TRBJ2-1, with 8 bases identical to TRBD2. The CDR3 has 16 residues. With 4 bases clipped from V and 11 bases from J, the junction kept 16 bases outside the gene matches. CDR1 and CDR2 from the germline V gene are MNHEY and SVGAGI. The CDR3 here is CASSSGGSGTFFKQFF. The CDR3 DNA is TGTGCCAGCAGTTCCGGGGGTAGCGGGACCTTTTTTAAGCAGTTCTTC.

This chain links TRBV19 with TRBJ1-4; D possibly corresponds to TRBD1 (5 bases). V lost 6 bases to trimming and J lost 10 bases, with 18 bases between them. The CDR3 runs 14 residues. Germline lookup yields CDR1 LNHDA and CDR2 SQIVND (reference sequence). The chain's CDR3 is CASRPGLLSGKLFF. The DNA for the CDR3 is TGTGCCAGTAGACCGGGACTCCTATCGGGAAAACTGTTTTTT.

The CDR3 DNA reads TGTGCCATCGCGACTAGCGGTTACAATGAGCAGTTCTTC. Translation gives CAIATSGYNEQFF. The chain combines TRBV10-3 with TRBJ2-1; 9 nucleotides align to TRBD2. In germline, CDR1 is ENHRY, CDR2 SYGVKD. This CDR3 region has 13 residues. V trimming: 8 bases; J trimming: 4 bases; junction bases outside the gene matches: 3.

This rearrangement joins TRBV6-2 or TRBV6-3 to TRBJ2-7; 8 bases are a match to TRBD2. There are 15 residues in the CDR3. With 2 bases clipped from V and 3 bases from J, the junction kept 6 bases outside the gene matches. Germline V CDR1 and CDR2: MNHEY, SVGEGT. In DNA form, the CDR3 reads TGTGCCAGCAGTTACGGGCGGGAGGAGGGCTACGAGCAGTACGTC. Translating it yields CASSYGREEGYEQYV.

J is TRBJ2-1 and V is TRBV5-1, with D uncertain. From germline, CDR1 is SGHRS and CDR2 YFSETQ. This CDR3 spans 12 amino acids. The V and J ends lost 4 bases and 9 bases respectively, with 11 bases between them. The CDR3 DNA follows: TGCGCCAGCAGCGTGGCCAGCGCTGAGCAGTTCTTC. Protein sequence: CASSVASAEQFF.

V is TRBV30 and J is TRBJ2-1, with 14 nucleotides matching TRBD2. The ends lost 8 bases at V and 11 bases at J; junction bases unmatched: 11. CDR3 length: 14 residues. Germline CDR1 and CDR2: GTSNPN and SVGIG (reference sequence). The CDR3 loop is CALTGTSGRVKQFF. The DNA for the CDR3 is TGTGCCCTAACCGGGACTAGCGGGAGAGTCAAGCAGTTCTTC. Complete variable domain (other parts from reference TRBV30 and TRBJ2-1): SQTIHQWPATLVQPVGSPLSLECTVEGTSNPNLYWYRQAAGRGLQLLFYSVGIGQISSEVPQNLSASRPQDRQFILSSKKLLLSDSGFYLCALTGTSGRVKQFFGPGTRLTVL.

The genes are TRBV11-3 and TRBJ2-7; no firm D call. The V gene lost 0 bases and the J gene lost 7 bases, with 10 bases spanning the gap. CDR1 is SGHNT and CDR2 is YENEEA in the germline V gene. This CDR3 has 13 residues. The CDR3: CASSLDQTREQYV. DNA of the CDR3: TGTGCCAGCAGCTTAGATCAGACGCGGGAGCAGTACGTC.

The CDR3 sequence: CASSYPSGGTVEQFF. The CDR3 DNA is TGTGCCAGCAGTTACCCCTCAGGGGGAACGGTTGAGCAGTTCTTC. The chain is built from TRBV6-6 and TRBJ2-1, with 7 bases identical to TRBD1. Germline CDR1 is MNHNY and CDR2 is SVGAGI (reference sequence). V gave up 2 bases and J gave up 9 bases; unmatched junction bases: 10. This CDR3 has 15 amino acids.

The chain carries TRBV19 and TRBJ2-2, with TRBD1 matching 9 bases. The CDR3 totals 16 residues. Germline CDR1 LNHDA, CDR2 SQIVND (reference sequence). The V segment lost 7 bases and the J segment 1 base; nucleotides outside the gene matches: 7. The CDR3 protein is CASKETGGLNTGELFF. DNA of the CDR3: TGTGCCAGTAAGGAGACAGGGGGACTGAACACCGGGGAGCTGTTTTTT. The full variable domain, rest sourced from reference TRBV19 and TRBJ2-2, is DGGITQSPKYLFRKEGQNVTLSCEQNLNHDAMYWYRQDPGQGLRLIYYSQIVNDFQKGDIAEGYSVSREKKESFPLTVTSAQKNPTAFYLCASKETGGLNTGELFFGEGSRLTVL.

This clone has just a few counts. J is TRBJ1-5 and V is TRBV3-1 (or the pseudogene TRBV3-2), with D possibly being TRBD1 (5 bases). CDR3 length: 14 residues. V was shortened by 2 bases and J by 7 bases, with 12 bases between the two germline ends. Germline V gene data show CDR1 as LGHDT and CDR2 as YNNKEL (reference sequence). The CDR3 protein is CASSQLPGGQPQHF. Written as DNA, the CDR3 is TGTGCCAGCAGCCAACTCCCCGGGGGGCAGCCCCAGCATTTT.